This passage covers 2 T cell receptor beta chains from one sample sequenced in a study of response to subunit inactivated influenza vaccine. TCRdb called the RT-PCR reads again in MiXCR, with one record for every CDR3 protein. Altogether roughly 570,000 distinct CDR3 sequences are present, 13% being singletons, with the ten largest covering about an eighth. Sequenced here: PBMCs from blood, sampled roughly 48 days after vaccination. Source of these receptors: a man aged 50 to 59 who received an inactivated influenza vaccine.

This clonotype occurred many times. This chain uses TRBV6-2 or TRBV6-3 with TRBJ2-7; D is ambiguous. The germline V gene has CDR1 MNHEY and CDR2 SVGEGT. Trimming stripped 2 bases from V and 4 bases from J, with 9 bases between. The CDR3 is 13 residues long. The CDR3 region is CASSYRANYEQYF. The CDR3 DNA reads as TGTGCCAGCAGTTACAGGGCAAATTACGAGCAGTACTTC.

The chain is built from TRBV18 and TRBJ2-3, with D unclear. Deletions cut 2 bases from V and 5 bases from J, with 11 bases between. CDR1 is KGHSH, CDR2 LQKENI, per germline. The CDR3 runs 14 residues. CDR3 bases: TGTGCCAGCTCACCAAGTCCTGTACAAGATACGCAGTATTTT. It specifies CASSPSPVQDTQYF. The variable domain in full, completed from reference TRBV18 and TRBJ2-3, reads NAGVMQNPRHLVRRRGQEARLRCSPMKGHSHVYWYRQLPEEGLKFMVYLQKENIIDESGMPKERFSAEFPKEGPSILRIQQVVRGDSAAYFCASSPSPVQDTQYFGPGTRLTVL.